The 20 T cell receptor beta chains reported below all come from one sample, sequenced in a study of shared clonotypes between healthy human individuals. Naive CD8 populations comprised CD45RO-negative cells positively selected for CCR7, excluding terminally differentiated effector memory CD45RA+ cells. TCRdb's table, derived via immunoSEQ multiplex PCR, lists solely in-frame clones and lacks some. The repertoire holds approximately 1.9 million clones, with 93% as singletons. The specimen sequenced was naive CD8+ T cells from PBMCs. These receptors were obtained from a man aged 18 to 29 in good health. Some clones in this sample may be carry-over from other donors' samples.

The V and J genes are TRBV29-1 and TRBJ2-2; tentatively, D is TRBD1 or TRBD2 (5 bases each). CDR3 size: 17 residues. V was trimmed by 4 bases and J by 1 base, leaving 19 bases between them. The germline CDR1 and CDR2 sequences are SQVTM and ANQGSEA. The CDR3 coding sequence is TGCAGCGTTGTAGGGTGGGGGTCGGGACGGAACACCGGGGAGCTGTTTTTT. It is translated as CSVVGWGSGRNTGELFF.

The gene calls are TRBV5-1 and TRBJ2-1, with 9 bases identical to TRBD1. The J segment lost 9 bases and the V segment lost 2 bases, leaving 6 bases of the junction unmatched. The CDR3 runs 14 residues. The germline CDR1 and CDR2 sequences are SGHRS and YFSETQ. This chain's CDR3 is CASSFGTGFVEQFF. The CDR3 bases are TGCGCCAGCAGCTTCGGGACAGGGTTCGTTGAGCAGTTCTTC. Using reference TRBV5-1 and TRBJ2-1 for the parts outside the CDR3, the full variable domain is KAGVTQTPRYLIKTRGQQVTLSCSPISGHRSVSWYQQTPGQGLQFLFEYFSETQRNKGNFPGRFSGRQFSNSRSEMNVSTLELGDSALYLCASSFGTGFVEQFFGPGTRLTVL.

This chain uses TRBV4-2 with TRBJ2-7; 7 nucleotides line up with TRBD1. The CDR3 contains 14 residues. J was trimmed by 3 bases and V by 6 bases; bases with no gene match: 8. Germline V lookup: CDR1 LGHNA, CDR2 YNFKEQ. CDR3 residues: CASSEGTDDYEQYF. Here the CDR3 DNA reads TGTGCCAGCAGTGAGGGGACAGACGACTACGAGCAGTACTTC.

The CDR3 spells CASQDRGSYEQYF. The CDR3 DNA reads TGTGCCAGCCAGGACAGGGGGTCCTACGAGCAGTACTTC. The chain uses TRBV2 and TRBJ2-7; 10 bases map to TRBD1. The CDR3 contains 13 residues. Germline loops: CDR1 SNHLY, CDR2 FYNNEI. V dropped 8 bases and J dropped 1; count of bases not matched to a gene: 2.

The gene calls are TRBV28 and TRBJ2-3, with 11 positions matching TRBD2. J lost 3 bases, V lost 6 bases, and 5 bases had no gene match. CDR1 and CDR2 from the germline V gene are MDHEN and SYDVKM. CDR3 size: 15 residues. CDR3 DNA sequence: TGTGCCAGCAGACAGACTAGCGGGAAAACAGATACGCAGTATTTT. Protein product: CASRQTSGKTDTQYF.

This chain connects TRBV7-3 to TRBJ1-1; possible D gene TRBD1, 5 bases. From germline, CDR1 is SGHTA and CDR2 FQGTGA. The CDR3 has 14 amino acids. The V gene lost 3 bases and the J gene lost 3 bases, with 11 bases spanning the gap. In nucleotides, the CDR3 is TGTGCCAGCAGCTTGTGGGAAGGGGACACTGAAGCTTTCTTT. Its protein product is CASSLWEGDTEAFF.

The rearrangement links TRBV28 to TRBJ1-1; D not certain. This CDR3 is 15 amino acids long. The germline V gene has CDR1 MDHEN and CDR2 SYDVKM. The germline V and J ends were trimmed by 3 bases and 3 bases, with 14 bases remaining between them. This CDR3 is CASSLYLQWDTEAFF. The CDR3, as DNA: TGTGCCAGCAGTTTGTATCTCCAGTGGGACACTGAAGCTTTCTTT.

For this clone: Other DNA sequences in this sample translate to the same CDR3. The chain links TRBV7-9 to TRBJ2-1, with 11 bases that match TRBD2. V gave up 4 bases and J gave up 1 base; unmatched junction bases: 0. CDR3 length: 15 amino acids. The germline gives CDR1 SEHNR, CDR2 FQNEAQ (reference sequence). The CDR3 nucleotides read TGTGCCAGCAGCTCTAGCGGGGGGTCCTACAATGAGCAGTTCTTC. Translation: CASSSSGGSYNEQFF.

The chain combines TRBV7-9 with TRBJ1-1; TRBD1 might be the D (5 bases). CDR1 is SEHNR and CDR2 is FQNEAQ in the germline V gene (reference sequence). V lost 3 bases to trimming and J lost 6 bases, with 23 bases between them. This CDR3 has 17 residues. The CDR3 DNA reads TGTGCCAGCAGCTTGAAGACAGCAGAAGTTAGACTTGCTGAAGCTTTCTTT. Protein product: CASSLKTAEVRLAEAFF.

The chain combines TRBV14 with TRBJ2-7; D is ambiguous. The V gene lost 3 bases and the J gene lost 3 bases, with 9 bases spanning the gap. The CDR3 contains 13 residues. Germline-derived CDR1 and CDR2 are SGHDN and FVKESK. The CDR3 region is CASSHVRGYEQYF. CDR3 DNA: TGTGCCAGCAGCCATGTAAGAGGCTACGAGCAGTACTTC.

The chain couples TRBV13 to TRBJ2-7; 9 nucleotides line up with TRBD2. The V gene's germline CDR1 is PRHDT and CDR2 FYEKMQ (reference sequence). The J segment lost 4 bases and the V segment lost 4 bases, leaving 8 bases of the junction unmatched. CDR3 length: 15 residues. The CDR3 DNA reads TGTGCCAGCAGCTCACCTAATAGCGGGAGTTACGAGCAGTACTTC. Its protein is CASSSPNSGSYEQYF.

This clone showed up just once. V usage is TRBV27 and J usage is TRBJ2-7, with 13 bases fitting TRBD2. This CDR3 is 15 amino acids long. J was trimmed by 2 bases and V by 6 bases; bases with no gene match: 4. Germline V gives CDR1 MNHEY, CDR2 SMNVEV (reference sequence). The CDR3 protein is CASSFTSGRAYEQYF. The CDR3 bases are TGTGCCAGCAGCTTCACTAGCGGGAGGGCCTACGAGCAGTACTTC.

The chain carries TRBV5-6 and TRBJ2-7, with unresolved D. The CDR3 is made up of 13 amino acids. Germline V lookup: CDR1 SGHDT, CDR2 YYEEEE. Trimming left V 1 base short and J 0 bases short, with 5 bases between. Here the CDR3 reads CASSLSVSYEQYF. As DNA, the CDR3 is TGTGCCAGCAGCTTGTCAGTCTCCTACGAGCAGTACTTC.

The rearrangement joins TRBV4-2 to TRBJ2-7, with TRBD1 matching 7 bases. The CDR3 loop spans 15 amino acids. CDR1 is LGHNA, CDR2 YNFKEQ, per germline. J was trimmed by 0 bases and V by 3 bases; bases with no gene match: 5. The CDR3 region has the DNA TGTGCCAGCAGCCACCCGACAGGGAGCTCCTACGAGCAGTACTTC. Its protein product is CASSHPTGSSYEQYF.

The chain is built from TRBV4-3 and TRBJ2-5, with unresolved D. CDR3 length equals 15 residues. V lost 2 bases and J lost 5, with 15 bases in between. Germline V gene lookup returns CDR1 LGHNA and CDR2 YSLEER. This CDR3 is CASSQSGDGRETQYF. Here the CDR3 DNA reads TGCGCCAGCAGCCAATCTGGGGATGGTAGGGAGACCCAGTACTTC.

This chain uses TRBV19 with TRBJ2-7; TRBD1 might be the D (6 bases). Germline V gives CDR1 LNHDA, CDR2 SQIVND (reference sequence). The V and J ends lost 4 bases and 6 bases respectively, with 22 bases between them. CDR3 length: 16 residues. CDR3 nucleotide sequence: TGTGCCAGTAGTACCATATTAGCACGGACAGATGCCGAGCAGTACTTC. It is translated as CASSTILARTDAEQYF.

This chain joins TRBV4-1 and TRBJ2-7; possibly TRBD2 for D (6 bases). Trimming removed 0 bases from V and 0 bases from J, with 15 bases in between. Germline CDR1 and CDR2: MGHRA and YSYEKL. CDR3 length: 17 amino acids. Written as DNA, the CDR3 is TGCGCCAGCAGCCAAGATTGGGGGGTCGGCAGCTCCTACGAGCAGTACTTC. Its protein is CASSQDWGVGSSYEQYF.

This CDR3 reads CAGAGTNEKLFF. CDR3 bases: TGTGCCGGGGCGGGGACTAATGAAAAACTGTTTTTT. The V gene is TRBV2, the J gene TRBJ1-4; TRBD1 is a possible D gene (5 bases). Between the trimmed V and J ends, which lost 11 bases and 2 bases, there was a span of 9 bases. The CDR3 has 12 amino acids. Per germline, CDR1 SNHLY and CDR2 FYNNEI.

The rearrangement links TRBV13 to TRBJ2-2; 7 bases fit TRBD2. Unmatched junction bases numbered 4, after V lost 5 bases and J lost 1 base. CDR3 length: 15 amino acids. In germline, CDR1 is PRHDT, CDR2 FYEKMQ (reference sequence). This CDR3 reads CASSAQRGNTGELFF. CDR3 DNA: TGTGCCAGCAGCGCCCAGCGGGGGAACACCGGGGAGCTGTTTTTT.

J is TRBJ1-3 and V is TRBV11-2; no reliable D call. Per germline, CDR1 SGHAT and CDR2 FQNNGV. V lost 5 bases and J 1 base, leaving 15 bases between the germline ends. This CDR3 is 16 amino acids long. The CDR3 region is CASSPRETPSGNTIYF. CDR3 nucleotides: TGTGCCAGCAGCCCTAGGGAAACCCCATCTGGAAACACCATATATTTT.